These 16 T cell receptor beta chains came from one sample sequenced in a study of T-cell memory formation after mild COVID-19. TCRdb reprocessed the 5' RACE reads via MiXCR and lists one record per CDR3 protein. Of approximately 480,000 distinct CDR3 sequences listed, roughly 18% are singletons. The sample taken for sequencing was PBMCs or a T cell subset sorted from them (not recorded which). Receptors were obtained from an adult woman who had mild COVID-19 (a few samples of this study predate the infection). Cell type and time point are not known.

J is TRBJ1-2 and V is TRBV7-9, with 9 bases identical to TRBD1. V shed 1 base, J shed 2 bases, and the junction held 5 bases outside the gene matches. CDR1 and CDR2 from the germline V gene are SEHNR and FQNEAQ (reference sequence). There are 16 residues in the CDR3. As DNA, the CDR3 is TGTGCCAGCAGCTTAGGCATCGGGACAGGGAACTATGGCTACACCTTC. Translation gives CASSLGIGTGNYGYTF. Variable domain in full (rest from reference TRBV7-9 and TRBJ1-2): DTGVSQNPRHKITKRGQNVTFRCDPISEHNRLYWYRQTLGQGPEFLTYFQNEAQLEKSRLLSDRFSAERPKGSFSTLEIQRTEQGDSAMYLCASSLGIGTGNYGYTFGSGTRLTVV.

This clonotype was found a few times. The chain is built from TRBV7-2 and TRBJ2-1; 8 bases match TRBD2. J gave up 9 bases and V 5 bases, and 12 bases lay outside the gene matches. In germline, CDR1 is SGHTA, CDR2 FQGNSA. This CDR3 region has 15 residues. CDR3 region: CASSPGGRGAFEQFF. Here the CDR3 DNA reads TGTGCCAGCAGCCCGGGGGGGAGAGGAGCGTTTGAGCAGTTCTTC. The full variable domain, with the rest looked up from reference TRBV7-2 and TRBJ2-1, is GAGVSQSPSNKVTEKGKDVELRCDPISGHTALYWYRQSLGQGLEFLIYFQGNSAPDKSGLPSDRFSAERTGGSVSTLTIQRTQQEDSAVYLCASSPGGRGAFEQFFGPGTRLTVL.

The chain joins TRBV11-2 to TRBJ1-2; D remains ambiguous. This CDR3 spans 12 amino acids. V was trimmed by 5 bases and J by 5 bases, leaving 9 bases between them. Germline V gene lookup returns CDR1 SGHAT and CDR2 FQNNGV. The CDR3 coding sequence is TGTGCCAGCAGCCCGCAGGCTTATGGCTACACCTTC. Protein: CASSPQAYGYTF.

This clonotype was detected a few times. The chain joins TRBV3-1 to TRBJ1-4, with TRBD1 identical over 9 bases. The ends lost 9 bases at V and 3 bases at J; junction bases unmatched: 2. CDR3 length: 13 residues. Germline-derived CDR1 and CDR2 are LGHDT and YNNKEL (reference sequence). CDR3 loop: CASTGGPNEKLFF. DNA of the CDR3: TGTGCCAGTACAGGGGGCCCTAATGAAAAACTGTTTTTT. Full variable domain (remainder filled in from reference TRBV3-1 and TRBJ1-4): DTAVSQTPKYLVTQMGNDKSIKCEQNLGHDTMYWYKQDSKKFLKIMFSYNNKELIINETVPNRFSPKSPDKAHLNLHINSLELGDSAVYFCASTGGPNEKLFFGSGTQLSVL.

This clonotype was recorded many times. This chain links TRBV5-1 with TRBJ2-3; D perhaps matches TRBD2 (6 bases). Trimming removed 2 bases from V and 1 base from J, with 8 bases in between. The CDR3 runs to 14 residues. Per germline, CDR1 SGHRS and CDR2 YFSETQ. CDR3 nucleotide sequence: TGCGCCAGCAGCTTAGGAGGGGGCACAGATACGCAGTATTTT. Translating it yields CASSLGGGTDTQYF.

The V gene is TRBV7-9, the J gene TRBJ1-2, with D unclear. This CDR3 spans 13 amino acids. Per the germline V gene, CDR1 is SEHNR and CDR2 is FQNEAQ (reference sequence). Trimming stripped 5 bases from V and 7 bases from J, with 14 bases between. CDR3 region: CASSPELLRGYTF. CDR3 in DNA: TGTGCCAGCAGCCCCGAATTACTGCGTGGCTACACCTTC.

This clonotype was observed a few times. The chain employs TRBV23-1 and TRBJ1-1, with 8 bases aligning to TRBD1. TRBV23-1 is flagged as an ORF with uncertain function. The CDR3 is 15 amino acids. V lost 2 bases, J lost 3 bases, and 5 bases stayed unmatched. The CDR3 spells CASSQTQGEDTEAFF. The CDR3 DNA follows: TGCGCCAGCAGTCAAACACAGGGGGAGGACACTGAAGCTTTCTTT.

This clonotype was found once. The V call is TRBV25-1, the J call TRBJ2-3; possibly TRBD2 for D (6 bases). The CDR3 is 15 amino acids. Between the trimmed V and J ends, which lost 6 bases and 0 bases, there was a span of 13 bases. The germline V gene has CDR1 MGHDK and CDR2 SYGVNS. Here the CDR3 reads CASRPDGTSTDTQYF. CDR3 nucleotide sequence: TGTGCCAGCAGACCGGACGGGACTAGCACAGATACGCAGTATTTT.

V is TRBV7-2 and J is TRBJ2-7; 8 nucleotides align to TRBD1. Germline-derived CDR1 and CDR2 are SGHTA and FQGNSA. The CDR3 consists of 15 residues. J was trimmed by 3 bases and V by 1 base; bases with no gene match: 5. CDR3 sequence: CASSLVSGGLYEQYF. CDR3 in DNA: TGTGCCAGCAGCTTAGTATCAGGGGGCCTCTACGAGCAGTACTTC.

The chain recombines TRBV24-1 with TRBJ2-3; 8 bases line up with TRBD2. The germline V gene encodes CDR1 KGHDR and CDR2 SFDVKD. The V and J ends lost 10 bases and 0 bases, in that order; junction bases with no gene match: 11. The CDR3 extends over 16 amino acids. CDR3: CATPWASGSSTDTQYF. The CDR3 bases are TGTGCCACACCGTGGGCTAGCGGGTCTAGCACAGATACGCAGTATTTT.

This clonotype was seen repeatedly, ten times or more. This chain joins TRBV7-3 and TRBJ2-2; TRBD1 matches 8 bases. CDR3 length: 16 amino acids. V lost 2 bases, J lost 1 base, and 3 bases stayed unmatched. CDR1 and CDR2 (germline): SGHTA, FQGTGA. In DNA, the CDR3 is TGTGCCAGCAGCTTACGTACAGGGGGGAACACCGGGGAGCTGTTTTTT. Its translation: CASSLRTGGNTGELFF.

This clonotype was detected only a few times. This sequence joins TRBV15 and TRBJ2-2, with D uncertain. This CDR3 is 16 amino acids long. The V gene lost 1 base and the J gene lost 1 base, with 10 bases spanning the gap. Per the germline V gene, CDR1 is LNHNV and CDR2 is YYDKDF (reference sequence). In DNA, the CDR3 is TGTGCCACCAGCAGAGCCCCTGCAGGGAACACCGGGGAGCTGTTTTTT. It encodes CATSRAPAGNTGELFF.

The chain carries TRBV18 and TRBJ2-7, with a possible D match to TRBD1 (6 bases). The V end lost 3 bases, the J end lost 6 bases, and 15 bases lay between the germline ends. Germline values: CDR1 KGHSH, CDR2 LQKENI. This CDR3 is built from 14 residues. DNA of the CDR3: TGTGCCAGCTCACCGACCAGACAGGTTGGCGAGCAGTACTTC. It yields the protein CASSPTRQVGEQYF. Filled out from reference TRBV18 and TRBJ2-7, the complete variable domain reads NAGVMQNPRHLVRRRGQEARLRCSPMKGHSHVYWYRQLPEEGLKFMVYLQKENIIDESGMPKERFSAEFPKEGPSILRIQQVVRGDSAAYFCASSPTRQVGEQYFGPGTRLTVT.

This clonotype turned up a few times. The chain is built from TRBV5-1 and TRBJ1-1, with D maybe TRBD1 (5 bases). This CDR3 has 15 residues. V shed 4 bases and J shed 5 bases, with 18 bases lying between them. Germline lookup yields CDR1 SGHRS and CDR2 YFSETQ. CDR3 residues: CASSVGGVDQTEAFF. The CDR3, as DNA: TGCGCCAGCAGCGTCGGAGGGGTCGATCAAACTGAAGCTTTCTTT.

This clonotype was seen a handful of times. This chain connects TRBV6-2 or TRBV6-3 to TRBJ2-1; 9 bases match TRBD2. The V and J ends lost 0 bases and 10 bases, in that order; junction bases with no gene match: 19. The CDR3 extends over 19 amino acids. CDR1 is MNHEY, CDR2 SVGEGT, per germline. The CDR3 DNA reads TGTGCCAGCAGTTACTCGAGAGGTCGGCGCGGGAGGGGGTTCAGGGAGCAGTTCTTC. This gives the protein CASSYSRGRRGRGFREQFF.

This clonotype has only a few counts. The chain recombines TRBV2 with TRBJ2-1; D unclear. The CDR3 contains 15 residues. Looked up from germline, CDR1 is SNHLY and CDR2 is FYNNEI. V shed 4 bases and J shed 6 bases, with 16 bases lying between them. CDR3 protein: CASSVEGASGNEQFF. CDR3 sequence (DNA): TGTGCCAGCAGTGTTGAAGGCGCTTCTGGCAATGAGCAGTTCTTC.